This T cell receptor beta chain is drawn from a study of T cell repertoires in cytomegalovirus infection. This clonotype turned up a few times. The antigen is undetermined. TCRdb re-called the reads through MiXCR, storing one row per CDR3 protein. The sample gives around 130,000 distinct CDR3 sequences, roughly a quarter of which show up once; 30% to 40% is in the top ten. Germline assignment: CDR1 GTSNPN and CDR2 SVGIG (reference sequence). The CDR3 contains 17 residues. After removal of 0 bases from V and 2 bases from J, the junction contained 8 bases not matched to a gene. The TCR was taken from a human donor in good health (CMV status not recorded). Some clones in this sample may be carry-over from other donors' samples. Source material: PBMCs, sequenced either directly or after in vitro stimulation (not recorded which). The chain combines TRBV30 with TRBJ2-3; 10 bases fit TRBD2. DNA for the CDR3: TGTGCCTGGAGTGTACAACGGACTAGCGGATACACAGATACGCAGTATTTT. This translates into CAWSVQRTSGYTDTQYF.